These T cell receptor beta chains were read from a single sample in a study of OX40 agonist ivuxolimab in advanced cancers. Sequencing used immunoSEQ multiplex PCR; TCRdb keeps in-frame clones, though not all of them. The sample yields about 78,000 clones, roughly nine tenths seen once. Specimen: CD4+ or CD8+ T cells sorted from blood, collected in a trial of the OX40 agonist ivuxolimab. The receptors were gathered from an adult with an advanced solid tumor such as melanoma, head and neck, liver or kidney cancer. Both conserved end residues are part of each CDR3. Expanded clones get a size class; other rows say once, few or many, or leave the size out.

v_call clone_size cdr3_length cdr3_aa
TRBV19 - 15 CASSPGIFSGNTIYF
TRBV6-5 - 14 CASSYRGGRDTQYF
TRBV11-2 - 14 CASSWLGSGNTIYF
TRBV7-8 - 13 CASSNFGVNEQFF
TRBV9 - 15 CASSVEVSGSGEQYF
TRBV5-4 - 12 CASSSRQGMQYF
TRBV7-8 - 15 CASSLIEGIGYGYTF
TRBV6-6 - 16 CASSFARTGNTGELFF
TRBV10-3 - 14 CAISETGSNQPQHF
TRBV7-9 - 13 CASSLQGDSPLHF
TRBV6-6 - 12 CASSNGQGEQYF
TRBV28 - 14 CASKDTPGQPGYTF
TRBV30 - 13 CAWRGQSNQPQHF
TRBV6-1 - 15 CASRETGRRSTEAFF
TRBV30 - 14 CAWSAQGWKETQYF
TRBV6-1 - 14 CASSERSWGDTQYF
TRBV9 - 13 CASSARLAGEQYF
TRBV7-2 - 19 CASSPTDEGKRGTNQPQHF
TRBV5-6 - 17 CASSLPGTSGSYDEQFF
TRBV5-4 - 16 CASSLIGGGAINIQYF
TRBV28 - 12 CASSWTAIGAFF
TRBV6-6 - 12 CASSYWGGGYTF
TRBV5-1 - 12 CASSGGQWGYTF
TRBV5-1 - 15 CASMGMASGKHEQYF
TRBV19 - 14 CASNRDRLYNEQFF
TRBV5-1 - 13 CASSVGQADTQYF
TRBV6-6 - 15 CASSQGGANFYEQYF
TRBV11-2 - 15 CASSLVDRDYPEQYF
TRBV5-1 once 14 CASSLWGGRGEQYF
TRBV7-7 - 17 CASSLYTVEGRGETQYF
TRBV19 - 14 CASDPGLGTDTQYF